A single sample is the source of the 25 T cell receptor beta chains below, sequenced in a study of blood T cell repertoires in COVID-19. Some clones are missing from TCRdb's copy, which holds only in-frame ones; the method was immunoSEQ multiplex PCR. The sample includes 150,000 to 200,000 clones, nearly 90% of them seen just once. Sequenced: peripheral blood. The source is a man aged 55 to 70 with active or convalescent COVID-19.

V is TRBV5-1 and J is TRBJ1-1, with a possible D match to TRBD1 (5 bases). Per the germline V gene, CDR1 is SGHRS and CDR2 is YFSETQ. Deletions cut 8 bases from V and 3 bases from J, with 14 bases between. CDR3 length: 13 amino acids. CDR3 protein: CASTRGGDTEAFF. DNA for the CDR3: TGCGCCAGTACCCGGGGGGGGGACACTGAAGCTTTCTTT. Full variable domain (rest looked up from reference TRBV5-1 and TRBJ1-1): KAGVTQTPRYLIKTRGQQVTLSCSPISGHRSVSWYQQTPGQGLQFLFEYFSETQRNKGNFPGRFSGRQFSNSRSEMNVSTLELGDSALYLCASTRGGDTEAFFGQGTRLTVV.

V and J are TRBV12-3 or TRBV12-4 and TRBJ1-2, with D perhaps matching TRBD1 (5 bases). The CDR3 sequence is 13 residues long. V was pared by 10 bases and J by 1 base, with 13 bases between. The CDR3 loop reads CATGGADNYGYTF. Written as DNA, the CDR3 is TGTGCCACCGGCGGGGCAGATAACTATGGCTACACCTTC.

The CDR3, as DNA: TGTGCCAGTAGTACTCAGGGAGGCTACGAGCAGTACTTC. Translated, it gives CASSTQGGYEQYF. The rearrangement uses TRBV19 and TRBJ2-7; perhaps TRBD2 as D (6 bases). The CDR3 consists of 13 residues. Germline CDR1 is LNHDA and CDR2 is SQIVND (reference sequence). V shed 4 bases and J shed 3 bases, with 10 bases lying between them.

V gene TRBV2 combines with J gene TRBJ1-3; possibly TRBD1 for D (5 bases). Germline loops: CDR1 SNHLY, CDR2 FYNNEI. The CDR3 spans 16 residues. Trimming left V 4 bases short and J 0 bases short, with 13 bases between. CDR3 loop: CASSADSSLSGNTIYF. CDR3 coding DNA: TGTGCCAGCAGTGCCGACAGCAGCCTCTCTGGAAACACCATATATTTT.

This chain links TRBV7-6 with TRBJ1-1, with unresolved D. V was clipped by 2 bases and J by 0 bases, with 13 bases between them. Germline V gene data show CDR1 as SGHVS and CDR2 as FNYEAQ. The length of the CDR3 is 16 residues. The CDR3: CASSLWLIGLNTEAFF. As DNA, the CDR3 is TGTGCCAGCAGCTTATGGTTAATCGGTTTGAACACTGAAGCTTTCTTT.

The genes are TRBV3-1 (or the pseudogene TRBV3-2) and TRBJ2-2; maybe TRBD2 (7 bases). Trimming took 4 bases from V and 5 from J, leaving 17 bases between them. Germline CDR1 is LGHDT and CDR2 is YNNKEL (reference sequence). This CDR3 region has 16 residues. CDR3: CASSPQGRVGTGELFF. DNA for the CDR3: TGTGCCAGCAGCCCCCAGGGGAGGGTAGGAACCGGGGAGCTGTTTTTT.

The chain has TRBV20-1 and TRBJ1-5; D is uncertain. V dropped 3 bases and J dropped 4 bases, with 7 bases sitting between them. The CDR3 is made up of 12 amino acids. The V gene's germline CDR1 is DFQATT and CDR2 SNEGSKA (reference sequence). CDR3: CSASAVNQPQHF. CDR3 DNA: TGCAGTGCTAGTGCTGTTAATCAGCCCCAGCATTTT.

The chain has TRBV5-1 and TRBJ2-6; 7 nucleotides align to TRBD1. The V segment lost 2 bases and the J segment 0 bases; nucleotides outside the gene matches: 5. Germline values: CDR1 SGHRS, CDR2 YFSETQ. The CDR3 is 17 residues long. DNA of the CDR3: TGCGCCAGCAGCTTACAGGGGCTCAACTCTGGGGCCAACGTCCTGACTTTC. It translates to CASSLQGLNSGANVLTF.

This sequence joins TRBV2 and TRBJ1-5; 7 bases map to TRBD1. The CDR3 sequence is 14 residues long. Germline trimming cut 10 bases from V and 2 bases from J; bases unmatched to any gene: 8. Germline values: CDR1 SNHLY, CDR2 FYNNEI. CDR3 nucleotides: TGTGCCAACATCGACAGGGAGGGCAATCAGCCCCAGCATTTT. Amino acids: CANIDREGNQPQHF.

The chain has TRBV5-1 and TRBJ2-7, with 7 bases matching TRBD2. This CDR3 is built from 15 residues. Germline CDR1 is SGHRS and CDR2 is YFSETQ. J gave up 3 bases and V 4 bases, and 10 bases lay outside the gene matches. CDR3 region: CASSKYGGTGYEQYF. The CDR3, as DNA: TGCGCCAGCAGCAAATACGGGGGGACGGGCTACGAGCAGTACTTC.

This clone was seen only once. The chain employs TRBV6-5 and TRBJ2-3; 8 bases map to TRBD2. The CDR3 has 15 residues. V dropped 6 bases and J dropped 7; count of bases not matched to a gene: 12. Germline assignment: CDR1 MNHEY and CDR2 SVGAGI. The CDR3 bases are TGTGCCAGCAGAAACGGGGGGGGCCACTTATATACGCAGTATTTT. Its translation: CASRNGGGHLYTQYF.

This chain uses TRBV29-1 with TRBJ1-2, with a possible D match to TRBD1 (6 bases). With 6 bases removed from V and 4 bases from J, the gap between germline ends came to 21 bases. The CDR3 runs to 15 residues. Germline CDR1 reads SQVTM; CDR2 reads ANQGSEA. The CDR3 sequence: CSVQGDRPGPYGYTF. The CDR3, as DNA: TGCAGCGTACAGGGAGACCGTCCGGGACCCTATGGCTACACCTTC.

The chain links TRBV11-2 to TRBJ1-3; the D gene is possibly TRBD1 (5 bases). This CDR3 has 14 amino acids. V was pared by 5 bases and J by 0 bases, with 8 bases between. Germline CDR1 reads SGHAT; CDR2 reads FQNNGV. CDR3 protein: CASSPQGSGNTIYF. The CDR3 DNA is TGTGCCAGCAGCCCCCAGGGCTCTGGAAACACCATATATTTT.

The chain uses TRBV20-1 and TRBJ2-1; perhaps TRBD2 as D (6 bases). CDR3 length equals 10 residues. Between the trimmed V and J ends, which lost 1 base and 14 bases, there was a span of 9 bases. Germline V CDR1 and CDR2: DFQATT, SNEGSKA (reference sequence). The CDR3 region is CSARVDYEFF. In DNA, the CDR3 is TGCAGTGCTAGAGTGGACTATGAGTTCTTC.

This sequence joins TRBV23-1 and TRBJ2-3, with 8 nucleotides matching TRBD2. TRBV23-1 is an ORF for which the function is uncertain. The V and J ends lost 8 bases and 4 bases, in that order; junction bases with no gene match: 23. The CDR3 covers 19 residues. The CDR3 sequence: CASFPTCSGGVCNADTQYF. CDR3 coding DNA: TGCGCCAGCTTTCCCACTTGCTCGGGGGGGGTATGTAACGCAGATACGCAGTATTTT.

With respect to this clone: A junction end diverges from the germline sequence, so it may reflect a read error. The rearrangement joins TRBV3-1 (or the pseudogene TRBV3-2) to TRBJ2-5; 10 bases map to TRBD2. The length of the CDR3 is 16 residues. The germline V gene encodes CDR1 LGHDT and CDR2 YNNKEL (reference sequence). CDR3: CASTLGLAVSQVTQYF. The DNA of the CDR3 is TGTGCCAGCACCCTCGGACTAGCGGTTTCCCAAGTGACCCAGTACTTC.

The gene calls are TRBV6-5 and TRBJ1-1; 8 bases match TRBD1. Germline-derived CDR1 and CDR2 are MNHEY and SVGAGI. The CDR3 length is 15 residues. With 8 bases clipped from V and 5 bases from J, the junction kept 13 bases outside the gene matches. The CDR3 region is CASRGRGNRGTEAFF. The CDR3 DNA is TGTGCCAGCCGCGGTAGGGGAAACAGGGGGACTGAAGCTTTCTTT.

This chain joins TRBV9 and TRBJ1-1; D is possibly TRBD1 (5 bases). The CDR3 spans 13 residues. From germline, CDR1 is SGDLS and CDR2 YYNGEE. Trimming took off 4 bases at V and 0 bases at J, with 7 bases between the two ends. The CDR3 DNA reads TGTGCCAGCAGCTCACAGGTGAACACTGAAGCTTTCTTT. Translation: CASSSQVNTEAFF.

Written as DNA, the CDR3 is TGTGCCAGCTCACCACAATTTCAGGGGGGTGAAGCTTTCTTT. Amino acid sequence: CASSPQFQGGEAFF. This chain uses TRBV18 with TRBJ1-1; 7 bases match TRBD1. The germline CDR1 and CDR2 sequences are KGHSH and LQKENI. The CDR3 has 14 residues. The V segment lost 1 base and the J segment 7 bases; nucleotides outside the gene matches: 6.

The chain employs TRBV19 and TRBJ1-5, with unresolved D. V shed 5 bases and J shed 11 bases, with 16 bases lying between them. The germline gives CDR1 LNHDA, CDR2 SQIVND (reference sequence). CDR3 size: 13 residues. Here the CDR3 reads CASSPRSGIAQHF. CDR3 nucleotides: TGTGCCAGTAGTCCCCGGTCCGGGATCGCCCAGCATTTT.

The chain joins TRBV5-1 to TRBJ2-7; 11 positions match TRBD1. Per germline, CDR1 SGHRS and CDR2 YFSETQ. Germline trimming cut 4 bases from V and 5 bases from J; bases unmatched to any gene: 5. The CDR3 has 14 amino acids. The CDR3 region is CASSLGTGGDEQYF. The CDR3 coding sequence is TGCGCCAGCAGCCTAGGGACAGGGGGAGACGAGCAGTACTTC.

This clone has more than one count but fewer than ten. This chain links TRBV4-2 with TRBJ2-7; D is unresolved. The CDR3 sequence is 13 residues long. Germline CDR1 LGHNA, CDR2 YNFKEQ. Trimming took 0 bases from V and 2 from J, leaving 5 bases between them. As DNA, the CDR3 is TGTGCCAGCAGCCAAGAGGCAACCTACGAGCAGTACTTC. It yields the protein CASSQEATYEQYF.

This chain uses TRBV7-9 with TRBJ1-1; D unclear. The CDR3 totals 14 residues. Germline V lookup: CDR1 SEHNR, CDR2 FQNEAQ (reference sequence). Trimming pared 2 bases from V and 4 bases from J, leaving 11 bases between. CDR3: CASSLQVGGTEAFF. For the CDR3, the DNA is TGTGCCAGCAGCTTACAGGTGGGAGGCACTGAAGCTTTCTTT.

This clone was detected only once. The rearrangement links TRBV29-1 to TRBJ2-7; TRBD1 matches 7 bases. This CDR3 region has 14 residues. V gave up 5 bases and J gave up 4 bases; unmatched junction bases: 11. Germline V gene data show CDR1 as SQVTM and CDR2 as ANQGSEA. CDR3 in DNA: TGCAGCGTTCCCGGGGTAGGGGGCGTTTACGAGCAGTACTTC. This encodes CSVPGVGGVYEQYF.

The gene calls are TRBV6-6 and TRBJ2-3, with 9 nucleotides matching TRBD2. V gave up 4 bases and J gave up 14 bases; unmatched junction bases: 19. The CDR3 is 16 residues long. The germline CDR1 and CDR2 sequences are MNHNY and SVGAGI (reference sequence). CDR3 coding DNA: TGTGCCAGCAGTTCCTATAGCGGGGGCCATCTTGCCGGGCGGTATTTT. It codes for CASSSYSGGHLAGRYF.